This TCR beta chain derives from a study of cytomegalovirus exposure and HLA in healthy donors. Study context: Among several hundred genotyped donors, approximately 80% fell in the Caucasian-associated ancestry cluster.

With regard to this clone: What it binds is unknown.

The germline V gene encodes CDR1 SGHTA and CDR2 FQGNSA. This CDR3 is built from 16 residues. V dropped 1 base and J dropped 6; count of bases not matched to a gene: 9. Amplification used 60 Vbeta primers and 13 Jbeta primers. Libraries were prepared by immunoSEQ multiplex PCR; TCRdb keeps only in-frame clonotypes and omits some of them. The repertoire holds about 73,000 clones, with 75% as singletons. The study, taken as a whole, reports: In vitro checks showed that three CMV-associated chains really do target CMV antigens.

The V gene is TRBV7-2, the J gene TRBJ2-4; 7 nucleotides align to TRBD1. Sample: PBMCs. The clonotype comes from a man in his sixties or seventies in good health and CMV-seronegative. The CDR3 here is CASSLVGQGVGNIQYF. Here the CDR3 DNA reads TGTGCCAGCAGCTTAGTAGGGCAGGGGGTGGGAAACATTCAGTACTTC.